This T cell receptor beta chain was identified during a study of cytomegalovirus exposure and HLA in healthy donors. Donors sampled were nominally healthy, though unrecorded immune exposures were likely. This clone was counted only a few times. The antigen is undetermined. Primers for the PCR totalled 60 Vbeta and 13 Jbeta. Profiled with immunoSEQ multiplex PCR; TCRdb holds only in-frame clones, not every one. The table records some 110,000 clones, 76% of them present only once. Study findings and constraints: Previously analyzed data showed that most TCR beta V segments were productive at a frequency of about 90% or about 30%. Researchers reportedly found TCR beta sequences accurately predicted most subjects' HLA-A and HLA-B alleles. A later analysis by the authors found several of the most significant clusters apparently linked to common viral pathogens.

The CDR3 spans 14 residues. V lost 2 bases and J lost 0, with 8 bases in between. Germline CDR1 MGHRA, CDR2 YSYEKL. This chain uses TRBV4-1 with TRBJ2-7, with D unclear. Material for sequencing was PBMCs. This receptor was taken from a man aged 50 to 59 in good health and CMV-seropositive. The CDR3 region has the DNA TGCGCCAGCAGCCAATATCCAGGCTCCTACGAGCAGTACTTC. Translated, it gives CASSQYPGSYEQYF.